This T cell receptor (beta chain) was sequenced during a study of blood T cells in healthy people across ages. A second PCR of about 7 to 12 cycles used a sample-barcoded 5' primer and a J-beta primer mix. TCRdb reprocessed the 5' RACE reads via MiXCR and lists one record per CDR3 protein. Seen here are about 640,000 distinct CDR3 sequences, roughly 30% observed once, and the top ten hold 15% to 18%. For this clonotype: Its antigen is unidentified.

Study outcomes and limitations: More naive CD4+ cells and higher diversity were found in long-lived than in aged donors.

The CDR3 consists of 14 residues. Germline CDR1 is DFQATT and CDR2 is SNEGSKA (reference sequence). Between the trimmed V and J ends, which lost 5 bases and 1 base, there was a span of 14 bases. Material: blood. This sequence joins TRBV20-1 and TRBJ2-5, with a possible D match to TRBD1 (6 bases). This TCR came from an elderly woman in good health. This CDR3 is CSACNRDTQETQYF. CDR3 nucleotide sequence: TGCAGTGCTTGTAACCGGGACACCCAAGAGACCCAGTACTTC.